A selection of T cell receptor beta chains follows, all from one sample in a study of cytomegalovirus exposure and HLA in healthy donors. Clones were sequenced by immunoSEQ multiplex PCR, and TCRdb holds only the in-frame ones, with some missing. The data hold 150,000 to 200,000 clones, with 86% observed a single time. The sequenced sample consisted of PBMCs. Receptors originate from a man aged 30 to 45 in good health and CMV-seropositive. Both conserved end residues are part of each CDR3. Size tells how often a clone was seen (once, few, many) or the class of an expanded clone, and some rows leave it out.

clone_size: NA
v_call: TRBV18
cdr3_aa: CASSPGRGYEQYF

clone_size: NA
v_call: TRBV4-3
cdr3_aa: CASSQEFIGVGEQFF

clone_size: NA
v_call: TRBV30
cdr3_aa: CAGGVIRQGLKMNTEAFF

clone_size: NA
v_call: TRBV5-1
cdr3_aa: CASSLTSGGHNEQFF

clone_size: once
v_call: TRBV29-1
cdr3_aa: CSVQVASGSHEQFF

clone_size: NA
v_call: TRBV28
cdr3_aa: CASSLSPLSAMTGELFF

clone_size: NA
v_call: TRBV9
cdr3_aa: CASSVGQGISYEQYF

clone_size: NA
v_call: TRBV2
cdr3_aa: CASREGNQPQHF

clone_size: NA
v_call: TRBV19
cdr3_aa: CASSIERDQPQHF

clone_size: NA
v_call: TRBV28
cdr3_aa: CASSFPGVPDTQYF

clone_size: NA
v_call: TRBV5-1
cdr3_aa: CASSSVLDGDEAFF

clone_size: many
v_call: TRBV4-3
cdr3_aa: CASSQDYASNYGYTF

clone_size: NA
v_call: TRBV27
cdr3_aa: CASSQQGLYEQYF

clone_size: NA
v_call: TRBV9
cdr3_aa: CASTQWGASTDTQYF

clone_size: NA
v_call: TRBV5-1
cdr3_aa: CASSLAGTATGYTF

clone_size: NA
v_call: TRBV27
cdr3_aa: CASSSAGGSYEQYF

clone_size: NA
v_call: TRBV27
cdr3_aa: CASSSLLLAYTDTQYF

clone_size: NA
v_call: TRBV5-1
cdr3_aa: CASSLGRELFF

clone_size: NA
v_call: TRBV15
cdr3_aa: CATSRLGEDEQYF

clone_size: NA
v_call: TRBV2
cdr3_aa: CASLDRREDEKLFF

clone_size: NA
v_call: TRBV6-5
cdr3_aa: CASSYSRSTDTQYF

clone_size: NA
v_call: TRBV30
cdr3_aa: CAWSYSRGPQETQYF

clone_size: NA
v_call: TRBV19
cdr3_aa: CASSIAGTGNSALSF

clone_size: NA
v_call: TRBV5-3
cdr3_aa: CARSSCLGETQYF

clone_size: NA
v_call: TRBV5-1
cdr3_aa: CASSLRGANQETQYF

clone_size: NA
v_call: TRBV5-6
cdr3_aa: CASSLRGGPGGEKLFF

clone_size: NA
v_call: TRBV5-6
cdr3_aa: CASSPLAGFSTEAFF

clone_size: few
v_call: TRBV9
cdr3_aa: CASSGPTQGVPEPQHF

clone_size: NA
v_call: TRBV6-1
cdr3_aa: CAIFPHEQYF

clone_size: NA
v_call: TRBV14
cdr3_aa: CASSPQGNIQYF

clone_size: NA
v_call: TRBV5-1
cdr3_aa: CASKGVDSYNSPLHF

clone_size: NA
v_call: TRBV19
cdr3_aa: CASSIPTGVYEKLFF

clone_size: once
v_call: TRBV7-7
cdr3_aa: CASSLGVGQHYEQYF

clone_size: NA
v_call: TRBV25-1
cdr3_aa: CASRKKAMNTEAFF

clone_size: few
v_call: TRBV7-2
cdr3_aa: CASSFGQGTTPLHF

clone_size: NA
v_call: TRBV19
cdr3_aa: CASSGSNYGYTF

clone_size: few
v_call: TRBV18
cdr3_aa: CASPATGEYGYTF

clone_size: NA
v_call: TRBV14
cdr3_aa: CASSLFRASSYEQYF

clone_size: once
v_call: TRBV2
cdr3_aa: CASSRGTLKGNQPQHF

clone_size: NA
v_call: TRBV7-9
cdr3_aa: CASSLGGGYEQYF